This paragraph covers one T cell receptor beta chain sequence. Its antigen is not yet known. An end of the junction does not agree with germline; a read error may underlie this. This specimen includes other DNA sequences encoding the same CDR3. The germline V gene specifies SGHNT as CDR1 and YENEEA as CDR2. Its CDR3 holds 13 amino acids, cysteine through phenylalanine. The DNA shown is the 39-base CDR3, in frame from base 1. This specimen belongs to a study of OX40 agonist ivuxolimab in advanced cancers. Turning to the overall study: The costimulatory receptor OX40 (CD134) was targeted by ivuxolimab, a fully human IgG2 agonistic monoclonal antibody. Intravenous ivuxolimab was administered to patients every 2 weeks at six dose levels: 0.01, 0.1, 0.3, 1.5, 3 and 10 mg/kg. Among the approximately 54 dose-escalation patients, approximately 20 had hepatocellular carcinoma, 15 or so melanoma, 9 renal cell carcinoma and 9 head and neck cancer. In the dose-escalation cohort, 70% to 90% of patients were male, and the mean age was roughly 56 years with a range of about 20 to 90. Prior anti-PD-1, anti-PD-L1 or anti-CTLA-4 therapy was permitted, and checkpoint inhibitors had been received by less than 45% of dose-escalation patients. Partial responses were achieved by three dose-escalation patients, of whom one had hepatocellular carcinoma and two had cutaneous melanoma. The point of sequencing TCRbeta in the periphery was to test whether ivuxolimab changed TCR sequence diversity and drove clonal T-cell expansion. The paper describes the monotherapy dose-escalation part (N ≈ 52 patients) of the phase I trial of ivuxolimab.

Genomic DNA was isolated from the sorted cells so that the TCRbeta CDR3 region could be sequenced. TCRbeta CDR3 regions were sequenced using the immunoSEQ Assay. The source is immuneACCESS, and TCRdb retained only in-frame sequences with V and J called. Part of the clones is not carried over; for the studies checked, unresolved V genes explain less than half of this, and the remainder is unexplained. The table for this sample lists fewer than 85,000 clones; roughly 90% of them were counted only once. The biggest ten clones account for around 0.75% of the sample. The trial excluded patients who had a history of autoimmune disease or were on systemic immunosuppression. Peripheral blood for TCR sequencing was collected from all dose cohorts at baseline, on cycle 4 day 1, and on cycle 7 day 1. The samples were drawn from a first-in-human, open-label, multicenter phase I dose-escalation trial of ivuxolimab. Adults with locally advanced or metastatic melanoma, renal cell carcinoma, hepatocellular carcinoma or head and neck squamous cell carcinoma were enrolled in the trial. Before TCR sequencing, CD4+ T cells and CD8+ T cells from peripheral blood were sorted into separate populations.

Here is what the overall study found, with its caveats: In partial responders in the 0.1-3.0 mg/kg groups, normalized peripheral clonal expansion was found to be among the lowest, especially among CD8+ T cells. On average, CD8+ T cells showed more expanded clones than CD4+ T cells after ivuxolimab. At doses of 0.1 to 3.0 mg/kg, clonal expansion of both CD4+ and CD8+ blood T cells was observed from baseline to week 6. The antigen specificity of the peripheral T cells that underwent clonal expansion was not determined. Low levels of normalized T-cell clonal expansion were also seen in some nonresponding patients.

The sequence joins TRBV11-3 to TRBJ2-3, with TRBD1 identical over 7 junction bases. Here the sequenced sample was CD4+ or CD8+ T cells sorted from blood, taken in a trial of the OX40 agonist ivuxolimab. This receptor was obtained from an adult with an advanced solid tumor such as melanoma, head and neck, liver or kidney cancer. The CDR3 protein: CASSLQGTDTQYF. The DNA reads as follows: TGTGCTAGCAGCTTACAGGGGACAGATACGCAGTATTTT.